Below, one TCR beta chain is given with its context. This entry comes from a study of blood T cell repertoires in COVID-19. About the research overall: There were acute and convalescent COVID-19 samples, and they came from the United States, Italy and Spain. PBMCs, B-cell-depleted T cells, or T cells were the source of the cDNA or gDNA that made up the material.

Authors' processing steps: Researchers report that nucleated cell counts were estimated from reference gene primer amplification. Some clones are missing from TCRdb's copy, which holds only in-frame ones; the method was immunoSEQ multiplex PCR. V and J calls and clone size come straight from that table; D and trimming were deduced from the DNA. The sample records a few hundred thousand clones, roughly 90% being singletons. The ends lost 3 bases at V and 2 bases at J; junction bases unmatched: 3. Germline CDR1 reads LNHDA; CDR2 reads SQIVND (reference sequence). The CDR3 extends over 16 amino acids. The specimen was peripheral blood. The chain recombines TRBV19 with TRBJ2-7, with TRBD2 identical over 14 bases. This sequence originates from a man aged 25 to 40 with acute or convalescent COVID-19. CDR3 protein: CASSMRLAGGPYEQYF. CDR3 nucleotide sequence: TGTGCCAGTAGTATGCGACTAGCGGGAGGGCCCTACGAGCAGTACTTC.